This T cell receptor (beta chain) was recovered during a study of cytomegalovirus exposure and HLA in healthy donors. Study-level findings and limits: Available immune exposure information was restricted to CMV serostatus only. A later analysis by the authors found several of the most significant clusters apparently linked to common viral pathogens. When a later analysis was performed, an Asian-associated ancestry cluster reportedly had fewer N-insertions than the approximately 690-donor mean.

This PCR relied on a set of 60 Vbeta primers and 13 Jbeta primers. The method was immunoSEQ multiplex PCR; TCRdb's version includes in-frame clones alone and lacks a portion of them. Altogether 55,000 to 65,000 clones are present, 83% being singletons, with the ten largest covering under 2%. Per germline, CDR1 SGHDN and CDR2 FVKESK. Trimming removed 1 base at V and 12 bases at J, with 13 bases between. The CDR3 runs 13 residues. A remark on this clone: As yet, its antigen is unknown.

Sequenced input: PBMCs. This chain connects TRBV14 to TRBJ2-1, with TRBD1 as a possible D gene (6 bases). The sequence derives from a human donor in good health. The CDR3 DNA reads as TGTGCCAGCAGCCAAGCGCGAGGGGGTTGGCAGTTCTTC. Translating it yields CASSQARGGWQFF.